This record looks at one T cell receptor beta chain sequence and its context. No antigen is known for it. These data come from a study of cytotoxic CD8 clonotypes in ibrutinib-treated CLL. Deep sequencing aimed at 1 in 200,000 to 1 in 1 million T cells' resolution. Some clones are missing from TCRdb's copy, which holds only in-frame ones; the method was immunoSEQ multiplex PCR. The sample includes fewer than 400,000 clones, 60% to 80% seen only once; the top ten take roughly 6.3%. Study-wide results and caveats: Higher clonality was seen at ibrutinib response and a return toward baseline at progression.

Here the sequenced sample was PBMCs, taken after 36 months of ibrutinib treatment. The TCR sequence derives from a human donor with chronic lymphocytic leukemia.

The CDR3 nucleotides read TGTGCCAGCAGCGATGGGGGGGGCTGGACCTACAATGAGCAGTTCTTC. Its translation: CASSDGGGWTYNEQFF. The chain carries TRBV25-1 and TRBJ2-1, with a tentative D call TRBD2 (7 bases). The CDR3 spans 16 residues. The germline V and J ends were trimmed by 6 bases and 2 bases, with 17 bases remaining between them. Germline V gene sequence: CDR1 MGHDK, CDR2 SYGVNS.